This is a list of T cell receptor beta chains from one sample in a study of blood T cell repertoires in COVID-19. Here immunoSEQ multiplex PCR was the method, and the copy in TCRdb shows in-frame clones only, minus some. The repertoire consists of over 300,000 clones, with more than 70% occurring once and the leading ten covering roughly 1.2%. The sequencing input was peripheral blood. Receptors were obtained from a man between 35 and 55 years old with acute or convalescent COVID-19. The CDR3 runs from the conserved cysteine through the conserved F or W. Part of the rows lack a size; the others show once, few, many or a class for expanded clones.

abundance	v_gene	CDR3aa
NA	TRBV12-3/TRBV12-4	CASSPRQVSPLHF
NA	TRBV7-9	CASSIDGNQPQHF
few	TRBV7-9	CASSSWSGSRTYEQYF
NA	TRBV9	CASSSPGTGVPQGYGYTF
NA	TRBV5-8	CASSLGSGGADTQYF
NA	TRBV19	CASNGDREGDTQYF
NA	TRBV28	CASRKWGGAEDTEAFF
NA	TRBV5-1	CASSFPSHPGFGQETQYF
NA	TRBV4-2	CASSQDRQGNSPLHF
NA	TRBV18	CASSPSGVSYEQYF
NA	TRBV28	CASSLRGTGSYNSPLHF